A single T cell receptor beta chain is shown here with its context. The data belong to a study of blood T cell repertoires in COVID-19. In the study overall: Sources were T cells, B-cell-depleted T cells, or PBMCs; the material itself was cDNA or gDNA.

As handled by the study authors: From reference gene primer amplification, estimates of nucleated cell counts were derived. Repertoires were generated with immunoSEQ multiplex PCR, while TCRdb's copy carries only in-frame clones and drops some. Clonal size and the V and J genes are those of that table, whereas D and trimming came from the DNA. There are over 40,000 clones in the sample; around nine tenths occur only once, and roughly 9.8% lies in the top ten. This TCR was recovered from a woman of 80 years or more with acute or convalescent COVID-19. Sequencing input: peripheral blood.

CDR3 bases: TGTGCCAGCAGACCCGGACAGAACACCGGGGAGCTGTTTTTT. Its protein product is CASRPGQNTGELFF. This chain joins TRBV27 and TRBJ2-2, with D maybe TRBD1 (5 bases). The CDR3 sequence is 14 residues long. V was trimmed by 6 bases and J by 1 base, leaving 9 bases between them. CDR1 is MNHEY and CDR2 is SMNVEV in the germline V gene (reference sequence).